The 30 T cell receptor beta chains presented below share a single source sample, sequenced in a study of cytomegalovirus exposure and HLA in healthy donors. Researchers ran the PCR with 60 Vbeta and 13 Jbeta primers. Sequencing was performed with immunoSEQ multiplex PCR; in TCRdb, only in-frame clones are kept and a portion is missing. The sample yields roughly 170,000 clones, roughly 87% seen once. The sample taken for sequencing was PBMCs. The receptors come from a man aged 50-60 years in good health and CMV-seronegative.

This clone has only one observation. This chain links TRBV7-6 with TRBJ2-1; 11 positions agree with TRBD2. The CDR3 has 17 residues. Germline V gene lookup returns CDR1 SGHVS and CDR2 FNYEAQ. With 3 bases clipped from V and 4 bases from J, the junction kept 8 bases outside the gene matches. The CDR3 is CASSFTPGTSGYNEQFF. The DNA for the CDR3 is TGTGCCAGCAGCTTCACTCCCGGGACTAGCGGTTACAATGAGCAGTTCTTC.

The J gene is TRBJ2-7, the V gene TRBV7-2; 9 bases match TRBD1. Looked up from germline, CDR1 is SGHTA and CDR2 is FQGNSA. With V trimmed by 4 bases and J by 4 bases, 5 bases remained unmatched. The CDR3 runs 14 residues. The CDR3 spells CASSYGTGSYEQYF. In DNA, the CDR3 is TGTGCCAGCAGCTATGGGACAGGGTCGTACGAGCAGTACTTC.

This clone has only one observation. The chain uses TRBV6-6 and TRBJ1-2; D remains ambiguous. The CDR3 runs 13 residues. Trimming left V 2 bases short and J 8 bases short, with 12 bases between. Germline CDR1 is MNHNY and CDR2 is SVGAGI (reference sequence). DNA for the CDR3: TGTGCCAGCAGTTACGTGGGGAGACGGGGCTACACCTTC. Residues: CASSYVGRRGYTF.

The chain uses TRBV28 and TRBJ1-5; weak D call: TRBD1 (6 bases). This CDR3 has 18 amino acids. CDR1 is MDHEN and CDR2 is SYDVKM in the germline V gene. V lost 4 bases to trimming and J lost 5 bases, with 24 bases between them. CDR3 nucleotide sequence: TGTGCCAGCAGTTCATCCTCAAATCCCAGGGGACGCTATCAGCCCCAGCATTTT. Translating it yields CASSSSSNPRGRYQPQHF.

The chain is built from TRBV19 and TRBJ1-2, with TRBD1 as a possible D gene (6 bases). Germline V CDR1 and CDR2: LNHDA, SQIVND (reference sequence). Deletions cut 4 bases from V and 4 bases from J, with 13 bases between. The CDR3 has 14 residues. CDR3 nucleotide sequence: TGTGCCAGTAGTAATCCCGGCAGGGGCTATGGCTACACCTTC. Translated: CASSNPGRGYGYTF. The full variable domain, its missing parts supplied by reference TRBV19 and TRBJ1-2, is DGGITQSPKYLFRKEGQNVTLSCEQNLNHDAMYWYRQDPGQGLRLIYYSQIVNDFQKGDIAEGYSVSREKKESFPLTVTSAQKNPTAFYLCASSNPGRGYGYTFGSGTRLTVV.

The J gene is TRBJ1-4, the V gene TRBV19; the D gene is possibly TRBD1 (6 bases). Germline lookup yields CDR1 LNHDA and CDR2 SQIVND (reference sequence). The CDR3 sequence is 13 residues long. Trimming took 2 bases from V and 8 from J, leaving 9 bases between them. For the CDR3, the DNA is TGTGCCAGTAGTATACACAGGGACGAAAAACTGTTTTTT. Protein sequence: CASSIHRDEKLFF.

The chain couples TRBV30 to TRBJ2-1; 9 nucleotides align to TRBD1. Unmatched junction bases numbered 15, after V lost 4 bases and J lost 5 bases. The CDR3 loop spans 17 amino acids. Per germline, CDR1 GTSNPN and CDR2 SVGIG (reference sequence). The CDR3 spells CAWMGQGQRLKHNEQFF. CDR3 nucleotide sequence: TGTGCCTGGATGGGACAGGGACAGCGACTTAAACACAATGAGCAGTTCTTC. Variable domain in full (rest from reference TRBV30 and TRBJ2-1): SQTIHQWPATLVQPVGSPLSLECTVEGTSNPNLYWYRQAAGRGLQLLFYSVGIGQISSEVPQNLSASRPQDRQFILSSKKLLLSDSGFYLCAWMGQGQRLKHNEQFFGPGTRLTVL.

The rearrangement links TRBV5-1 to TRBJ1-1; D not certain. V lost 8 bases and J 5 bases, leaving 16 bases between the germline ends. CDR3 length: 13 amino acids. Per germline, CDR1 SGHRS and CDR2 YFSETQ. The CDR3 bases are TGCGCCAGTGGGCAAAGAGGGAATACTGAAGCTTTCTTT. This codes for CASGQRGNTEAFF.

V usage is TRBV18 and J usage is TRBJ2-3, with D possibly being TRBD2 (8 bases). CDR1 KGHSH and CDR2 LQKENI come from the germline V gene. The CDR3 contains 15 residues. Trimming stripped 6 bases from V and 3 bases from J, with 16 bases between. The CDR3 sequence is CASSPTGTSTDTQYF. Here the CDR3 DNA reads TGTGCCAGCTCCCCGACAGGGACTAGTACAGATACGCAGTATTTT.

The V call is TRBV4-1, the J call TRBJ1-3; D gene unclear. V gave up 1 base and J gave up 4 bases, with 11 bases separating them. The CDR3 consists of 15 residues. CDR1 MGHRA and CDR2 YSYEKL come from the germline V gene. The CDR3: CASSQGSRTGNTIYF. The CDR3 DNA follows: TGCGCCAGCAGCCAAGGGTCAAGAACAGGAAACACCATATATTTT.

This chain joins TRBV9 and TRBJ2-2; weak D call: TRBD2 (5 bases). Germline-derived CDR1 and CDR2 are SGDLS and YYNGEE. The V gene lost 0 bases and the J gene lost 7 bases, with 7 bases spanning the gap. This CDR3 spans 13 amino acids. CDR3 in amino acids: CASSVGGVGELFF. The CDR3 DNA reads TGTGCCAGCAGCGTAGGGGGAGTCGGGGAGCTGTTTTTT.

This chain connects TRBV6-4 to TRBJ2-2, with TRBD1 as a possible D gene (6 bases). CDR1 is MRHNA and CDR2 is SNTAGT in the germline V gene. The CDR3 consists of 15 residues. V was trimmed by 3 bases and J by 6 bases, leaving 14 bases between them. CDR3 sequence: CASSEQGGSAGELFF. For the CDR3, the DNA is TGTGCCAGCAGTGAACAAGGGGGAAGCGCCGGGGAGCTGTTTTTT.

The gene calls are TRBV7-2 and TRBJ2-1, with TRBD2 matching 7 bases. Germline V gene sequence: CDR1 SGHTA, CDR2 FQGNSA. Trimming took 5 bases from V and 6 from J; bases not matched to a gene: 4. The CDR3 length is 13 residues. The CDR3 nucleotides read TGTGCCAGCAGCCAAGGGAGGGGCAATGAGCAGTTCTTC. Its protein is CASSQGRGNEQFF.

The V and J genes are TRBV4-3 and TRBJ2-3; TRBD1 agrees at 7 bases. From germline, CDR1 is LGHNA and CDR2 YSLEER. The junction had 10 bases not matched to a gene; V was cut back by 1 base and J by 3 bases. This CDR3 has 17 residues. The CDR3 is CASSQGNPGQKTDTQYF. The CDR3 DNA reads TGCGCCAGCAGCCAAGGCAACCCGGGACAGAAAACAGATACGCAGTATTTT.

The V call is TRBV2, the J call TRBJ1-2; no definite D call. Per germline, CDR1 SNHLY and CDR2 FYNNEI. The V and J ends lost 2 bases and 4 bases respectively, with 14 bases between them. There are 15 residues in the CDR3. The CDR3 loop is CASSERSATSYGYTF. DNA of the CDR3: TGTGCCAGCAGTGAACGATCAGCAACTAGCTATGGCTACACCTTC.

This chain uses TRBV14 with TRBJ1-1; 7 positions match TRBD1. The CDR3 consists of 18 residues. The V segment lost 7 bases and the J segment 4 bases; nucleotides outside the gene matches: 21. The germline V gene encodes CDR1 SGHDN and CDR2 FVKESK. CDR3 coding DNA: TGTGCCAGCAAAAAAAACCTGGGACAGATCAGTGGGAGCACTGAAGCTTTCTTT. This translates into CASKKNLGQISGSTEAFF.

In this sample, this clone turned up once. The chain is built from TRBV5-1 and TRBJ2-5; 9 bases are shared with TRBD1. Germline CDR1 reads SGHRS; CDR2 reads YFSETQ. The CDR3 is 15 residues long. The V gene end was trimmed by 4 bases and the J gene end by 4 bases; junction bases not matched to a gene: 8. CDR3 residues: CASSRLQGAGETQYF. CDR3 bases: TGCGCCAGCAGCCGATTACAGGGGGCGGGAGAGACCCAGTACTTC.

This chain connects TRBV21-1 to TRBJ2-3; TRBD1 is the table's D call and was not checked against the DNA. TRBV21-1 corresponds to a pseudogene. This CDR3 region has 14 residues. CDR3 amino acids: CASSPDRGLDTQYF. The CDR3 DNA follows: TGTGCCAGCAGCCCGGACAGGGGGCTGGATACGCAGTATTTT.

The chain is built from TRBV9 and TRBJ2-2; a weak D match, TRBD1 (5 bases). Germline V lookup: CDR1 SGDLS, CDR2 YYNGEE. Trimming stripped 1 base from V and 6 bases from J, with 19 bases between. This CDR3 comprises 17 residues. In nucleotides, the CDR3 is TGTGCCAGCAGCGTATCACCCCCCCCAGGGAAGGCCGGGGAGCTGTTTTTT. Translation gives CASSVSPPPGKAGELFF.

The chain is built from TRBV21-1 and TRBJ1-1; whether TRBD1, the table's D call, matches the DNA was not checked. TRBV21-1 is flagged as a pseudogene. The CDR3 sequence is 14 residues long. The CDR3 DNA sequence: TGTGCCAGCAGCAAACAGGGCACGAACACTGAAGCTTTCTTT. As protein: CASSKQGTNTEAFF.

The chain has TRBV6-1 and TRBJ1-1; D is ambiguous. There are 12 residues in the CDR3. CDR1 and CDR2 from the germline V gene are MNHNS and SASEGT. V lost 7 bases, J lost 3 bases, and 9 bases lay in between. Here the CDR3 DNA reads TGTGCCAGCACCCCCGGGGACACTGAAGCTTTCTTT. It yields the protein CASTPGDTEAFF.

The sample holds one count of this clone. V and J are TRBV19 and TRBJ2-7; TRBD1 agrees at 12 bases. The length of the CDR3 is 14 residues. J was trimmed by 4 bases and V by 4 bases; bases with no gene match: 2. The germline gives CDR1 LNHDA, CDR2 SQIVND (reference sequence). The DNA for the CDR3 is TGTGCCAGTAGTAAGGGACAGGGGGCTTACGAGCAGTACTTC. Residues: CASSKGQGAYEQYF.

This chain uses TRBV2 with TRBJ2-3, with TRBD1 matching over 7 bases. With V trimmed by 4 bases and J by 2 bases, 6 bases remained unmatched. Germline loops: CDR1 SNHLY, CDR2 FYNNEI. The CDR3 is 15 residues long. This chain's CDR3 is CASSARQGLTDTQYF. Here the CDR3 DNA reads TGTGCCAGCAGTGCTCGACAGGGCCTCACAGATACGCAGTATTTT.

This sequence joins TRBV5-5 and TRBJ1-5, with 8 bases identical to TRBD1. V shed 2 bases and J 5 bases; nucleotides not matched to a gene: 12. Looked up from germline, CDR1 is SGHKS and CDR2 is YYEKEE (reference sequence). The CDR3 is made up of 17 amino acids. CDR3 nucleotides: TGTGCCAGCAGCTTAGGACAGGGACGGTTGACTGATCAGCCCCAGCATTTT. The encoded protein is CASSLGQGRLTDQPQHF.

The chain has TRBV18 and TRBJ2-7; TRBD2 might be the D (6 bases). The ends were cut back, 0 bases at V and 5 bases at J, with 17 bases in the middle. This CDR3 is 16 amino acids long. Germline loops: CDR1 KGHSH, CDR2 LQKENI. The CDR3 spells CASSPPNKGRRDEQYF. In DNA form, the CDR3 reads TGTGCCAGCTCACCACCGAACAAGGGCAGGAGGGACGAGCAGTACTTC. The variable domain in full, completed from reference TRBV18 and TRBJ2-7, reads NAGVMQNPRHLVRRRGQEARLRCSPMKGHSHVYWYRQLPEEGLKFMVYLQKENIIDESGMPKERFSAEFPKEGPSILRIQQVVRGDSAAYFCASSPPNKGRRDEQYFGPGTRLTVT.

This rearrangement joins TRBV7-6 to TRBJ2-3; tentatively, D is TRBD1 (6 bases). The CDR3 sequence is 15 residues long. V was clipped by 2 bases and J by 6 bases, with 15 bases between them. CDR1 and CDR2 from the germline V gene are SGHVS and FNYEAQ. CDR3 DNA: TGTGCCAGCAGCTTATCCGCAGGGGATGGTGATACGCAGTATTTT. It is translated as CASSLSAGDGDTQYF.

V gene TRBV4-3 combines with J gene TRBJ2-2; 12 bases are shared with TRBD2. Per germline, CDR1 LGHNA and CDR2 YSLEER. V lost 5 bases and J lost 6; bases outside the gene matches: 7. The CDR3 has 16 residues. In DNA form, the CDR3 reads TGCGCCAGCAGCAAACTAGCGGGAGGTTCTGCCGGGGAGCTGTTTTTT. Encoded protein: CASSKLAGGSAGELFF.

The V and J genes are TRBV4-2 and TRBJ2-1, with D uncertain. Germline-derived CDR1 and CDR2 are LGHNA and YNFKEQ. The CDR3 runs to 16 residues. V was pared by 0 bases and J by 2 bases, with 11 bases between. CDR3 residues: CASSQDESSTYNEQFF. The CDR3 coding sequence is TGTGCCAGCAGCCAAGATGAGTCCTCGACCTACAATGAGCAGTTCTTC.

The rearrangement joins TRBV5-1 to TRBJ2-3; 9 nucleotides align to TRBD2. In germline, CDR1 is SGHRS, CDR2 YFSETQ. The CDR3 runs 14 residues. V lost 10 bases to trimming and J lost 0 bases; unmatched junction nucleotides: 6. The CDR3 DNA reads as TGCGCCTGCGGTCTAGCGGGGAGCACAGATACGCAGTATTTT. This translates into CACGLAGSTDTQYF.

The chain recombines TRBV10-2 with TRBJ1-3; D remains unclear. Germline CDR1 reads WSHSY; CDR2 reads SAAADI. The germline V and J ends were trimmed by 5 bases and 4 bases, with 3 bases remaining between them. CDR3 length equals 11 residues. CDR3 in DNA: TGCGCCAGCAGTTCGGGAAACACCATATATTTT. This translates into CASSSGNTIYF.